Given below is one T cell receptor beta chain in context. Methods used by the authors: Reference gene primer amplification in the assay estimated nucleated cell counts. Data came from immunoSEQ multiplex PCR; TCRdb stores just in-frame clones and leaves some out. V, J and clone size are those of that table, while D and trimming were read from the DNA. In the table there are around 180,000 clones, around 90% of which are singletons. The V gene's germline CDR1 is SGDLS and CDR2 YYNGEE. Germline trimming cut 0 bases from V and 8 bases from J; bases unmatched to any gene: 5. The CDR3 is made up of 16 amino acids. The source of the sample is a study of blood T cell repertoires in COVID-19. Study at large: The United States, Italy and Spain provided the acute and convalescent COVID-19 samples. The cDNA or gDNA used as material had been derived from T cells, B-cell-depleted T cells, or PBMCs.

The material sequenced was peripheral blood. V and J are TRBV9 and TRBJ1-6; 10 nucleotides line up with TRBD1. The sequence was collected from a human donor in a cohort sampled during active COVID-19. The CDR3 nucleotides read TGTGCCAGCAGCGTAGACCCCGGGACAGGGGATTCACCCCTCCACTTT. It specifies CASSVDPGTGDSPLHF.